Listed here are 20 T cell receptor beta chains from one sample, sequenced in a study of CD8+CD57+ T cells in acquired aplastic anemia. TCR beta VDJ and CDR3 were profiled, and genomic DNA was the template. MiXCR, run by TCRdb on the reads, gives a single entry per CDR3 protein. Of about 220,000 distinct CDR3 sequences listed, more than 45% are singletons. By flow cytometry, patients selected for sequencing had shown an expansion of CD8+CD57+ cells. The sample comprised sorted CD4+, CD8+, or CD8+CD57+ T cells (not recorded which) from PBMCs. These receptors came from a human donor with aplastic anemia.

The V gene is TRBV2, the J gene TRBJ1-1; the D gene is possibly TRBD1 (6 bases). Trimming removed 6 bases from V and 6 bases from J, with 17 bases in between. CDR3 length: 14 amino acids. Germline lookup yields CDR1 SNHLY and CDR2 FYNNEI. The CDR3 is CASRGTGRGAEAFF. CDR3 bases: TGTGCCAGCAGGGGAACAGGGAGAGGCGCTGAAGCTTTCTTT.

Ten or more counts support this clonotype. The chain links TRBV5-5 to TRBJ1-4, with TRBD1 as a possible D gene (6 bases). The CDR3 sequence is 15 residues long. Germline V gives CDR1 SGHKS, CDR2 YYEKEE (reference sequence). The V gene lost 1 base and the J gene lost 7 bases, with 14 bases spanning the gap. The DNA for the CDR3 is TGTGCCAGCAGCTTGTTCGAGACAGGTGGTGAAAAACTGTTTTTT. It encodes CASSLFETGGEKLFF.

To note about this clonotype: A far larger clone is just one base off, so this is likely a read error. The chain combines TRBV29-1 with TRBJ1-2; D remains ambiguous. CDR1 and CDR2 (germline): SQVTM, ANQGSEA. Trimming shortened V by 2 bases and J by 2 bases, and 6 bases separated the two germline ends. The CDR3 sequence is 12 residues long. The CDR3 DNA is TGCAGCGTTGAACCCAGAAACTATGGCTACACCTTC. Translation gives CSVEPRNYGYTF.

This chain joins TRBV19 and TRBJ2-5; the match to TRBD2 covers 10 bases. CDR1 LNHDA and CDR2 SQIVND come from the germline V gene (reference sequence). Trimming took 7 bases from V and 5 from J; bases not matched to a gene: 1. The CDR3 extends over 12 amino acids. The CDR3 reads CASMGLAETQYF. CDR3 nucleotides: TGTGCCAGTATGGGACTAGCGGAGACCCAGTACTTC.

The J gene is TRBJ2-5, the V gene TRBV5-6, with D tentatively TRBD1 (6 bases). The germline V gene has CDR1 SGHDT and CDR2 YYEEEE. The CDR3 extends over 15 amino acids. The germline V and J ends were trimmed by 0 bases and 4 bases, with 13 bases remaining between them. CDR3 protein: CASSLARTGRETQYF. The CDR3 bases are TGTGCCAGCAGCTTGGCCAGAACAGGGCGAGAGACCCAGTACTTC.

The CDR3 spells CASSQSTNGNEQFF. In DNA form, the CDR3 reads TGTGCCAGTAGCCAGTCTACGAATGGCAATGAGCAGTTCTTC. This chain connects TRBV19 to TRBJ2-1; D unclear. Between the trimmed V and J ends, which lost 6 bases and 6 bases, there was a span of 15 bases. Per the germline V gene, CDR1 is LNHDA and CDR2 is SQIVND (reference sequence). CDR3 length: 14 amino acids.

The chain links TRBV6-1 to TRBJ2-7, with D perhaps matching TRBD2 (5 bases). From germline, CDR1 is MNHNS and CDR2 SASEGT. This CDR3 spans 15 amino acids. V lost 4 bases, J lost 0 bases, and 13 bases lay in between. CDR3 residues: CASSGEREISYEQYF. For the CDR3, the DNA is TGTGCCAGCAGTGGAGAAAGGGAGATCTCCTACGAGCAGTACTTC.

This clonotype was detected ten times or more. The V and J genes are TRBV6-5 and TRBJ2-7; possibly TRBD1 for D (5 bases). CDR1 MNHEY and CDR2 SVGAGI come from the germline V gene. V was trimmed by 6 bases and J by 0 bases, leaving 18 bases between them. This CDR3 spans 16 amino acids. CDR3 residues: CASRHEPGPSSYEQYF. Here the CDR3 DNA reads TGTGCCAGCAGACATGAACCAGGGCCAAGCTCCTACGAGCAGTACTTC.

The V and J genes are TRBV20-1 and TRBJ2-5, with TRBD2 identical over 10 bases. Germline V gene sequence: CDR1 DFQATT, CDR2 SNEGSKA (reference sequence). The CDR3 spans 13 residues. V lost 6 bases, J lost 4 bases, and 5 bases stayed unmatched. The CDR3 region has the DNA TGCAGTGCCCTAAGACTAGCGGGAGAGACCCAGTACTTC. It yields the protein CSALRLAGETQYF.

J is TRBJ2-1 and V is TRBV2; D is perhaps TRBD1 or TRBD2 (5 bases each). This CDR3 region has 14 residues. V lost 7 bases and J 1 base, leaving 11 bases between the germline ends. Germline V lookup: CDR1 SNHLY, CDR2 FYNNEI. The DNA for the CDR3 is TGTGCCAGCATCGGGGCAGGATCCTACAATGAGCAGTTCTTC. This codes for CASIGAGSYNEQFF.

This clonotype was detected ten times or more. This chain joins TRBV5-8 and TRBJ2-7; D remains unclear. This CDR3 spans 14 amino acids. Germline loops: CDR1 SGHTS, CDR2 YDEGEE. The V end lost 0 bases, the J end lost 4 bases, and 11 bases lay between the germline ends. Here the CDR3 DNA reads TGTGCCAGCAGCTTGGCTGAACGTCCTTACGAGCAGTACTTC. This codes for CASSLAERPYEQYF.

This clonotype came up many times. The CDR3 loop is CASSVDGGSRSDTQYF. The CDR3 coding sequence is TGTGCCAGCAGCGTAGATGGGGGGTCTAGGTCAGATACGCAGTATTTT. This chain uses TRBV9 with TRBJ2-3; D perhaps matches TRBD2 (6 bases). Germline V gives CDR1 SGDLS, CDR2 YYNGEE. CDR3 length: 16 residues. Trimming cost V 0 bases and J 4 bases, with 15 bases left between them.

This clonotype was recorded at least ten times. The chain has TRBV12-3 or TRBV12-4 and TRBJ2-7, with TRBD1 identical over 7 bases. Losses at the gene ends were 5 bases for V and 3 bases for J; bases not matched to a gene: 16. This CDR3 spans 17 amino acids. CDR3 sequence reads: CASSPSRFRDRDYEQYF. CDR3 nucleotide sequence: TGTGCCAGCAGTCCCTCCCGGTTCCGGGACAGAGACTACGAGCAGTACTTC.

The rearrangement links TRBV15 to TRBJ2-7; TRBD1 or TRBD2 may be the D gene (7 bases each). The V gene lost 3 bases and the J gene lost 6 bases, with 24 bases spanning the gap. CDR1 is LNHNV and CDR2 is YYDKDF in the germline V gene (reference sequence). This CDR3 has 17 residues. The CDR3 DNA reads TGTGCCACCAGCAGGATCCCAGGGGGGGGGCCTGGGGCCGAGCAGTACTTC. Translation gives CATSRIPGGGPGAEQYF.

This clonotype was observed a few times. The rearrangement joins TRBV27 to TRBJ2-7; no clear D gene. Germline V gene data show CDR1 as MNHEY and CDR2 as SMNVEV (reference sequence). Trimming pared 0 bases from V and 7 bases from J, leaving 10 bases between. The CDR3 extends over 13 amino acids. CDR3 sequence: CASSLSGSGEQYF. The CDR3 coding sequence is TGTGCCAGCAGTTTATCCGGGTCTGGGGAGCAGTACTTC.

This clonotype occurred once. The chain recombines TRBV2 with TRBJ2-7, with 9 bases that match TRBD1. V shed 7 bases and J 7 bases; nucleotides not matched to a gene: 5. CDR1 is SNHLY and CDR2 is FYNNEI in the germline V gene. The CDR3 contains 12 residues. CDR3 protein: CASTLDRGEQYF. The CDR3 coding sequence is TGTGCCAGCACCCTGGACAGGGGAGAGCAGTACTTC. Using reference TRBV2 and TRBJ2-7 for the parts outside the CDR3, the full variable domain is EPEVTQTPSHQVTQMGQEVILRCVPISNHLYFYWYRQILGQKVEFLVSFYNNEISEKSEIFDDQFSVERPDGSNFTLKIRSTKLEDSAMYFCASTLDRGEQYFGPGTRLTVT.

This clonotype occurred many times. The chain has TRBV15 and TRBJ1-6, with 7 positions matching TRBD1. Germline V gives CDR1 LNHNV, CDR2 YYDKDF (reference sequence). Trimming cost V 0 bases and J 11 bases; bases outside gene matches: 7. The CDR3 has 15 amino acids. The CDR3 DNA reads TGTGCCACCAGCAGAGATCGTGCAGGGGGTGCACCCCTCCACTTT. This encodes CATSRDRAGGAPLHF.

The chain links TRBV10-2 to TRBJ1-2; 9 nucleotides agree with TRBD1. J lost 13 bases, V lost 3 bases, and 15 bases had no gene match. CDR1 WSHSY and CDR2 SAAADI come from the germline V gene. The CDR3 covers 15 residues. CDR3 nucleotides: TGCGCCAGCAGTGACTACATACAAGGGGACAGGGCCATCACCTTC. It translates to CASSDYIQGDRAITF.

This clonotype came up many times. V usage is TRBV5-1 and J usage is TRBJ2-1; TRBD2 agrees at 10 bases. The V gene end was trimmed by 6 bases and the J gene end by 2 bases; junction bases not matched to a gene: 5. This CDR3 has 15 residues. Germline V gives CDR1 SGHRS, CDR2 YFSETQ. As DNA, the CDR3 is TGCGCCAGCAACCTAGCGGGAGTGGCCTACAATGAGCAGTTCTTC. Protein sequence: CASNLAGVAYNEQFF.

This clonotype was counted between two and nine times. This chain's CDR3 is CASSEQGRRGETQYF. In nucleotides, the CDR3 is TGTGCCAGCAGCGAACAGGGGCGGAGGGGAGAGACCCAGTACTTC. The chain employs TRBV6-5 and TRBJ2-5, with D possibly being TRBD1 (7 bases). V was shortened by 6 bases and J by 4 bases, with 18 bases between the two germline ends. Germline-derived CDR1 and CDR2 are MNHEY and SVGAGI. The CDR3 runs to 15 residues.